The TCR beta chain under discussion was sequenced for a study of T cell repertoires in cytomegalovirus infection. Study summary: Peptides in the study included HLA-C-restricted and HLA-B-restricted CMV epitopes. TCR beta signatures that were public indicated CMV infection and matching HLA type. Study-level points and caveats: The cumulative frequency of public TCR beta families identified carriers of CMV plus the relevant HLA. What dominated the ex vivo response were HLA-C-restricted CMV-specific TCR beta clonotypes.

Comments on this clonotype: Its antigen remains unknown.

TCRdb processed the reads anew with MiXCR; each CDR3 protein has one entry. Among 450,000 to 550,000 distinct CDR3 sequences listed, approximately 40% were seen once. V shed 7 bases and J shed 4 bases, with 16 bases lying between them. The CDR3 is 14 amino acids. This TCR was recovered from a human donor in good health (CMV status not recorded). Some clones in this sample may be carry-over from other donors' samples. The rearrangement uses TRBV12-3 or TRBV12-4 and TRBJ1-1, with TRBD1 as a possible D gene (6 bases). Sequencing used cultured PBMCs, obtained from culture after CMV antigen stimulation. The CDR3 region is CASKIGGSITEAFF. The DNA for the CDR3 is TGTGCCAGCAAAATAGGGGGAAGTATCACTGAAGCTTTCTTT.